This TCR beta chain stems from a study of monozygotic twins with inflammatory bowel disease. General study findings and limits: IBD patients displayed reduced TCRbeta diversity (inverse Simpson) when set against healthy co-twins.

The germline CDR1 and CDR2 sequences are SGHTA and FQGNSA. The CDR3 is 15 amino acids. Comment on this clonotype: The antigen is undetermined.

There were roughly 3,200 ng of total RNA used for each TCR library. Each CDR3 protein gets one entry in TCRdb, which reprocessed the 5' RACE reads and gives no DNA. This sample contains some 160,000 distinct CDR3 sequences. Researchers collected more than 2 ml of blood per donor. The sequence derives from a human donor with ulcerative colitis or Crohn's disease, or a healthy co-twin of an affected twin (not recorded which). The specimen sequenced was blood. The chain couples TRBV7-2 to TRBJ1-2; TCRdb gives TRBD1 as the D gene, but with no DNA this cannot be confirmed. The CDR3 protein is CASSLEEGAGFGYTF.